This is a list of T cell receptor beta chains from one sample in a study of blood T cell repertoires in COVID-19. The table came from immunoSEQ multiplex PCR; TCRdb's copy has only in-frame clones and leaves some out. The table includes some 20,000 clones, roughly nine tenths detected once. The sample taken for sequencing was peripheral blood. Every receptor here comes from a human donor in a cohort sampled during active COVID-19. Each CDR3 is given with its conserved first and last residue. The D gene is left open where the match is weak. Part of the rows lack a size; the others show once, few, many or a class for expanded clones.

abundance	j_gene	d_gene	v_gene	len	CDR3aa	CDR3nt
NA	TRBJ1-4	NA	TRBV11-2	13	CASSLDGGEKLFF	TGTGCCAGCAGCTTAGACGGCGGTGAAAAACTGTTTTTT
NA	TRBJ1-1	NA	TRBV5-1	15	CASSRDGQMNTEAFF	TGCGCCAGCAGCCGCGATGGACAGATGAACACTGAAGCTTTCTTT
once	TRBJ2-6	TRBD1	TRBV5-1	17	CASSRGQLITGANVLTF	TGCGCCAGCAGCAGGGGACAGCTCATAACTGGGGCCAACGTCCTGACTTTC
once	TRBJ1-1	NA	TRBV6-5	13	CASSYRFDTEAFF	TGTGCCAGCAGTTACCGGTTTGACACTGAAGCTTTCTTT
NA	TRBJ2-1	NA	TRBV30	15	CAWSVRGPRNNEQFF	TGTGCCTGGAGTGTACGAGGCCCCCGTAACAATGAGCAGTTCTTC
NA	TRBJ1-2	TRBD1	TRBV19	21	CASSIGWQVGSRDSYNYGYTF	TGTGCCAGTAGTATAGGATGGCAGGTGGGAAGCCGGGACAGCTACAACTATGGCTACACCTTC
NA	TRBJ2-2	NA	TRBV7-2	13	CASSYQGTGELFF	TGTGCCAGCAGTTATCAGGGGACCGGGGAGCTGTTTTTT
NA	TRBJ2-1	TRBD2	TRBV6-5	13	CASTRGSYNEQFF	TGTGCCAGCACGCGGGGGTCCTACAATGAGCAGTTCTTC
NA	TRBJ1-1	NA	TRBV7-9	13	CASSFGMNTEAFF	TGTGCCAGCAGCTTCGGTATGAACACTGAAGCTTTCTTT
NA	TRBJ2-5	TRBD1	TRBV30	14	CAWSTGQGGETQYF	TGTGCCTGGAGTACTGGACAGGGCGGAGAGACCCAGTACTTC
NA	TRBJ2-7	NA	TRBV21-1	14	CASVRGRVLYEQYF	TGTGCCAGCGTCAGGGGGCGAGTCCTGTACGAGCAGTACTTC
NA	TRBJ2-1	NA	TRBV7-9	11	CASSPNLWQFF	TGTGCCAGCAGCCCTAATCTGTGGCAGTTCTTC
NA	TRBJ1-5	NA	TRBV9	13	CASILDGDQPQHF	TGTGCCAGCATTCTCGACGGGGATCAGCCCCAGCATTTT
NA	TRBJ2-1	NA	TRBV9	13	CASSVEWNGTPFF	TGTGCCAGCAGCGTAGAATGGAACGGGACTCCGTTCTTC
NA	TRBJ1-4	TRBD1	TRBV3-1/TRBV3-2	14	CASGGTGLNEKLFF	TGTGCCAGCGGTGGGACAGGGCTTAATGAAAAACTGTTTTTT
NA	TRBJ1-6	NA	TRBV2	13	CASSPGTFSPLHF	TGTGCCAGCAGTCCCGGGACATTTTCACCCCTCCACTTT
NA	TRBJ2-1	TRBD2	TRBV28	15	CASSFGGGPMNEQFF	TGTGCCAGCAGTTTCGGGGGGGGCCCAATGAATGAGCAGTTCTTC
NA	TRBJ1-6	NA	TRBV7-2	14	CASSIDRFNSPLHF	TGTGCCAGCAGCATCGACAGGTTCAATTCACCCCTCCACTTT
NA	TRBJ2-3	NA	TRBV9	17	CASSVGGTLTSTDTQYF	TGTGCCAGCAGCGTAGGCGGGACTCTTACTAGCACAGATACGCAGTATTTT
once	TRBJ2-3	TRBD1	TRBV15	19	CATSRERGAGTGVLDTQYF	TGTGCCACCAGCAGAGAAAGAGGGGCCGGGACAGGTGTTTTGGATACGCAGTATTTT
NA	TRBJ2-5	NA	TRBV7-9	13	CASSYELRETQYF	TGTGCCAGCAGCTACGAGCTACGGGAGACCCAGTACTTC
NA	TRBJ1-1	NA	TRBV18	13	CASSRDINTEAFF	TGTGCCAGCTCCCGGGACATCAACACTGAAGCTTTCTTT
NA	TRBJ1-2	TRBD1	TRBV6-5	15	CASSPTGGTLYGYTF	TGTGCCAGCAGTCCCACAGGGGGCACCCTCTATGGCTACACCTTC
NA	TRBJ2-1	TRBD1	TRBV11-2	16	CASSLERTGSLNEQFF	TGTGCCAGCAGCTTAGAAAGGACAGGGTCTCTCAATGAGCAGTTCTTC
NA	TRBJ2-7	NA	TRBV7-3	13	CASSSYHGYEQYF	TGTGCCAGCAGCTCCTACCATGGTTACGAGCAGTACTTC
NA	TRBJ1-1	TRBD1	TRBV3-1/TRBV3-2	15	CASSQGGQGAPEAFF	TGTGCCAGCAGCCAGGGGGGACAGGGGGCGCCTGAAGCTTTCTTT
NA	TRBJ2-3	TRBD2	TRBV5-1	14	CASSPGGGQDTQYF	TGCGCCAGCAGCCCCGGGGGGGGCCAAGATACGCAGTATTTT
NA	TRBJ2-7	NA	TRBV9	16	CASSGPQGTGSYEQYF	TGTGCCAGCAGCGGCCCCCAGGGAACCGGGTCATACGAGCAGTACTTC
NA	TRBJ1-1	TRBD1	TRBV3-1/TRBV3-2	15	CASSPTGQGGTEAFF	TGTGCCAGCAGCCCTACGGGGCAGGGGGGTACTGAAGCTTTCTTT
NA	TRBJ1-6	NA	TRBV27	15	CASSFHRRFNSPLHF	TGTGCCAGCAGTTTTCACAGGAGATTTAATTCACCCCTCCACTTT
NA	TRBJ1-4	NA	TRBV4-3	15	CASSQAPRVNEKLFF	TGCGCCAGCAGCCAAGCCCCCAGGGTTAATGAAAAACTGTTTTTT
NA	TRBJ2-1	TRBD1	TRBV4-3	16	CASRAGTGGRNNEQFF	TGCGCCAGCAGAGCCGGGACAGGGGGTAGAAACAATGAGCAGTTCTTC
NA	TRBJ1-2	TRBD1	TRBV6-4	15	CASSGTGGTNYGYTF	TGTGCCAGCAGTGGGACAGGGGGGACTAACTATGGCTACACCTTC